This T cell receptor beta chain came from a study of cytomegalovirus exposure and HLA in healthy donors. Study-wide context: Drawn from HLA-typed donors, 80 million to 95 million unique TCRs were held in an early data release. Clustering assigned about 79% of the approximately 400 genotyped donors to the Caucasian-associated ancestry cluster.

J was trimmed by 4 bases and V by 7 bases; bases with no gene match: 4. The CDR3 runs 14 residues. CDR1 is MNHNS, CDR2 SASEGT, per germline. As concerns this clone: Its target is not known.

The PCR employed 60 Vbeta primers together with 13 Jbeta primers. Some clones are missing from TCRdb's copy, which holds only in-frame ones; the method was immunoSEQ multiplex PCR. The sample data list over 110,000 clones. Overall study findings and caveats: Donors were assumed by presence/absence analyses to have roughly uniform sequencing depth. Some public TCRs appeared in many individuals, while most sequences were rare.

V is TRBV6-1 and J is TRBJ2-7; 13 bases fit TRBD2. Sequences were obtained from PBMCs. The sequence was obtained from a male donor in good health and CMV-seronegative. Here the CDR3 DNA reads TGTGCCAGCACGACTAGCGGGGGGAGATACGAGCAGTACTTC. Translating it yields CASTTSGGRYEQYF.